This section outlines one T cell receptor (beta chain) sequence together with its context. The antigen is not known. The CDR3 loop spans 19 amino acids. With 6 bases clipped from V and 2 bases from J, the junction kept 12 bases outside the gene matches. Germline V lookup: CDR1 MNHEY, CDR2 SMNVEV (reference sequence). The sample is drawn from a study of cytomegalovirus exposure and HLA in healthy donors. Findings and limits, study-wide: Analyzed later, most CMV-associated TCR beta chains appeared HLA-restricted.

PCR employed 60 Vbeta and 13 Jbeta primers. Profiled with immunoSEQ multiplex PCR; TCRdb holds only in-frame clones, not every one. In the table there are about 130,000 clones, roughly 85% of which are singletons. The sequencing sample was made of PBMCs. This clonotype was sampled from a man aged 40-55 years in good health and CMV-seropositive. V is TRBV27 and J is TRBJ2-3, with 15 positions matching TRBD2. CDR3 sequence (DNA): TGTGCCAGCAGAGAGGGACTAGCGGGAGGTCGGGGGCCCACAGATACGCAGTATTTT. Its translation is CASREGLAGGRGPTDTQYF.